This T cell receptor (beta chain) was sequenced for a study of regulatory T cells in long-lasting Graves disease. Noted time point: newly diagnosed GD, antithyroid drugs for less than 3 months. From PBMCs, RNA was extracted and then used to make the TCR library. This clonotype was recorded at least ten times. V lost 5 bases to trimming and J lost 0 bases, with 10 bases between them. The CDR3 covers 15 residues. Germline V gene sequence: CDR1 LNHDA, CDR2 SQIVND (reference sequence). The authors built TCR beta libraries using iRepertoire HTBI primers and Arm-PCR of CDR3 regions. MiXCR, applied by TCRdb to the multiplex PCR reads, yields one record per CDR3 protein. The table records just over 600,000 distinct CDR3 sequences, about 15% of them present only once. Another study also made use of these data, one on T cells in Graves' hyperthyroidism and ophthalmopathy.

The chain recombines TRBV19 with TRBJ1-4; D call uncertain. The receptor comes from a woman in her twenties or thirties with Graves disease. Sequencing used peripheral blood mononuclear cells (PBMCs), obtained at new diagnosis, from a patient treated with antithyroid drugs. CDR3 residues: CASSAGIATNEKLFF. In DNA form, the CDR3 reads TGTGCCAGTAGTGCTGGAATTGCAACTAATGAAAAACTGTTTTTT.